This T cell receptor (beta chain) is drawn from a study of shared clonotypes between healthy human individuals. It was CD45RO-negative cells, positively selected for CCR7, that made up naive CD8 cells, with terminally differentiated effector memory CD45RA+ cells excluded. A single count supports this clone. Only in-frame clones appear in the TCRdb table, and some are missing; sequencing was by immunoSEQ multiplex PCR. The table lists roughly 850,000 clones, about 96% of them singletons. Germline V CDR1 and CDR2: DFQATT, SNEGSKA (reference sequence). The CDR3 covers 11 residues. Trimming removed 6 bases at V and 8 bases at J, with 11 bases between.

The source material was naive CD8+ T cells sorted from blood. The chain carries TRBV20-1 and TRBJ2-1, with D possibly matching TRBD1 (6 bases). This TCR derives from a man aged 30 to 39 in good health. The CDR3 DNA reads as TGCAGTGCCCACAGGGTTGATGAGCAGTTCTTC. This translates into CSAHRVDEQFF.